Included here is one T cell receptor beta chain sequence, with context. Its antigen remains unidentified. No base-level quality is on record; no much larger clone is a single base apart. These data originate in a study of blood T cell repertoires in COVID-19 (TCRdb year 2020). For the study in its entirety: Collaborator samples came from the United States, Italy and Spain and covered acute and convalescent phases of COVID-19. The prospective study material was composed of cDNA or gDNA derived from T cells, B-cell-depleted T cells, or PBMCs. Subjects who had been exposed to COVID-19, were actively infected with it, or had recovered from it provided the deeply sampled blood TCRbeta repertoires that made up the dataset. A freely available public database, intended as a resource for researchers studying the immune response to SARS-CoV-2, is where the repertoires were released. Samples were obtained from the ongoing ImmuneRACE study (first 160 participants) and from 1,254 subjects provided by 6 global collaborators. Sample metadata almost always included a de-identified subject ID, COVID-19 status, age in years and sex. Where HLA class I and class II types were available, the types were taken from metadata supplied by the sample provider, not from assay-based typing.

Results the study describes overall, beyond this receptor: The amount of clinical and demographic metadata varied by source and participant and was provided uncurated.

Counted from cysteine to phenylalanine, this CDR3 has 16 amino acids. Solely the CDR3 DNA is kept, with 48 bases framed from the first base. CDR1 and CDR2 were assigned from the germline V gene as LGHNA and YNFKEQ. V ends up 0 bases short and J 3 bases short, with an unmatched junction base count of 4. TCRbeta CDR3 regions were amplified from genomic DNA using the immunoSEQ Assay, a bias-controlled multiplex PCR. Processing in the source paper ran as follows. The number of nucleated cells in each sample was estimated by amplification of reference gene primers within the assay. To quantify the absolute abundance of each unique TCRbeta CDR3 rearrangement, sequence reads were collapsed and filtered. For each sample, productive Simpson clonality was calculated as the square root of Simpson's diversity index over productive rearrangements. TCRdb took this table from immuneACCESS and kept in-frame rearrangements with V and J called. Such tables lack part of the clones; where checked against another copy, unresolved V genes explain under half of the gap, and the rest is unexplained. The V and J calls and the clone size are those of that table, but D and trimming were determined from the DNA. The sample profile shows hundreds of thousands of clones; 85% to 90% of them were found once. In total, the top ten clones hold roughly 8% of the sample.

One collaborating source in Seattle enrolled patients during active infection and followed them longitudinally through the course of disease. Whole blood was collected in K2EDTA tubes by collaborating institutions according to the institutions' own protocols. For TCRbeta analysis, collaborators shipped samples in one of three forms: frozen whole blood, isolated PBMCs, or DNA extracted from either of those sample types. The source is a woman in her 50s with COVID-19, enrolled during active disease. The receptor chain draws on TRBV4-2 and TRBJ2-3, and 9 junctional nucleotides match TRBD2. Sequenced input: peripheral blood. The DNA is as follows: TGTGCCAGCAGCCAAGACGAGACTAGCGGTACAGATACGCAGTATTTT. The encoded protein is CASSQDETSGTDTQYF.